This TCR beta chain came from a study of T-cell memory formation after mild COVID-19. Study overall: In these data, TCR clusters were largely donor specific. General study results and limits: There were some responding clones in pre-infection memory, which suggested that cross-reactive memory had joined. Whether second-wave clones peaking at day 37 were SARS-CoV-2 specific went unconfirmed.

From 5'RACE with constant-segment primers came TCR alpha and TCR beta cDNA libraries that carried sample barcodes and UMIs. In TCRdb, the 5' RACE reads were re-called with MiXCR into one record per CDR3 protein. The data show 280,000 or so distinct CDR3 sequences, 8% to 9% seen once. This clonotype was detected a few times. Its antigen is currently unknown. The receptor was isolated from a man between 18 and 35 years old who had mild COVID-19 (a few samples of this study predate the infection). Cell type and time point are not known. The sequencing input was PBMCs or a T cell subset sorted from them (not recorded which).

As DNA, the CDR3 is TGCAGCGCGACAGAGAACTATGGCTACACCTTC. Protein: CSATENYGYTF. The chain joins TRBV29-1 to TRBJ1-2, with D possibly matching TRBD1 (5 bases). Trimming removed 7 bases from V and 2 bases from J, with 8 bases in between. The CDR3 has 11 residues. Germline CDR1 and CDR2: SQVTM and ANQGSEA.